This is a list of T cell receptor beta chains from one sample in a study of cytomegalovirus exposure and HLA in healthy donors. Using immunoSEQ multiplex PCR, the repertoire was profiled, and TCRdb retains in-frame clones only, with some absent. This repertoire shows around 120,000 clones, about 80% found once; its top ten account for roughly 4.5%. The specimen was PBMCs. Every receptor here comes from a man between 50 and 59 years old in good health and CMV-seropositive. CDR3s include the opening cysteine and the closing phenylalanine or tryptophan. The D gene is left open where the match is weak. Where a row states a size, it is once, few, many or the class of an expanded clone; other rows omit it.

V gene,D gene,clone size,J gene,CDR3 DNA,CDR3 protein
TRBV10-3,TRBD1,-,TRBJ1-1,TGTGCCATCAGCACAGGGGGTAGCACTGAAGCTTTCTTT,CAISTGGSTEAFF
TRBV6-5,-,-,TRBJ1-1,TGTGCCAGCAGTTACCTCCCGAACACTGAAGCTTTCTTT,CASSYLPNTEAFF
TRBV19,TRBD1,-,TRBJ1-4,TGTGCCGCCTCCTCAGGACAGGGCCCCGAGGAACTGTTTTTT,CAASSGQGPEELFF
TRBV10-3,TRBD1,few,TRBJ1-5,TGTGCCATCAGCTCCGGGACAGGTAATCAGCCCCAGCATTTT,CAISSGTGNQPQHF
TRBV15,-,-,TRBJ1-2,TGTGCCACCAGCAGAGATCGCGGAGTGGTCGTAGGCTACACCTTC,CATSRDRGVVVGYTF
TRBV27,-,-,TRBJ1-5,TGTGCCAGCAGTTTTGGAGGGACGAATAGCAATCAGCCCCAGCATTTT,CASSFGGTNSNQPQHF
TRBV27,TRBD2,-,TRBJ2-7,TGTGCCAGCAGAAGGACTAGCGGGAGCTACGAGCAGTACTTC,CASRRTSGSYEQYF
TRBV27,-,few,TRBJ1-1,TGTGCCAGCAGTTTATCGAACAGGGTAGAAGCTTTCTTT,CASSLSNRVEAFF
TRBV19,-,-,TRBJ1-1,TGTGCCAGTAGGGAAAGGGGGTTGAACACTGAAGCTTTCTTT,CASRERGLNTEAFF
TRBV25-1,TRBD1,-,TRBJ1-1,TGTGCCAGCAGTTCCCTGGGACAGGGGGACACTGAAGCTTTCTTT,CASSSLGQGDTEAFF
TRBV4-2,TRBD1,-,TRBJ1-2,TGTGCCAGCAGCCAAGATTGGACAGGGGGAGGTGGCTACACCTTC,CASSQDWTGGGGYTF
TRBV4-3,TRBD2,-,TRBJ2-5,TGCGCCAGCAGCCAATCGACTAGCGGGAGGGGGGAGACCCAGTACTTC,CASSQSTSGRGETQYF
TRBV9,TRBD1,-,TRBJ1-6,TGTGCCAGCAGCGCGTCCGCGTCAGGACAGGGAACCTCCTATAATTCCCCCCTCCACTTT,CASSASASGQGTSYNSPLHF
TRBV4-2,-,-,TRBJ1-5,TGTGCCAGCAGCCAAGAGGGCCCTGTGGGCAATCAGCCCCAGCATTTT,CASSQEGPVGNQPQHF
TRBV10-1,TRBD1,-,TRBJ1-1,TGCGCCAGCAGTGAGTCGACGGGACAGGGTGGTGAAGCTTTCTTT,CASSESTGQGGEAFF
TRBV7-2,-,-,TRBJ1-1,TGTGCCAGCAGCACTTCCGGGGGGAACACTGAAGCTTTCTTT,CASSTSGGNTEAFF
TRBV27,TRBD2,-,TRBJ2-1,TGTGCCAGCAGTTGGGGAGGGGCGAATGAGCAGTTCTTC,CASSWGGANEQFF
TRBV6-4,TRBD2,-,TRBJ2-1,TGTGCCAGCTCCAGACTAGCGGAGACCTACAATGAGCAGTTCTTC,CASSRLAETYNEQFF
TRBV6-6,-,-,TRBJ2-5,TGTGCCAGCAGAAGATCGGGGGACGGGGAGACCCAGTACTTC,CASRRSGDGETQYF
TRBV7-9,-,-,TRBJ2-2,TGTGCCAGCAGGTCGGGGGCGAACACCGGGGAGCTGTTTTTT,CASRSGANTGELFF
TRBV15,-,once,TRBJ2-2,TGTGCCACCAGCGGCTCCGGGGTCCAGACCGGGGAGCTGTTTTTT,CATSGSGVQTGELFF
TRBV18,-,few,TRBJ2-7,TGTGCCAGCTCACCAGGGGGGAGAGGTAGCTCCTACGAGCAGTACTTC,CASSPGGRGSSYEQYF
TRBV13,TRBD2,-,TRBJ2-1,TGTGCCAGCAGCTTAGGCTCACTAGCGGGGGGGCGTAACAATGAGCAGTTCTTC,CASSLGSLAGGRNNEQFF
TRBV7-2,-,few,TRBJ1-6,TGTGCCAGCAGCTTAAGAGTTAGGGATCAGGGTAATTCACCCCTCCACTTT,CASSLRVRDQGNSPLHF
TRBV5-6,-,-,TRBJ2-1,TGTGCCAGCAGCCAGGCTTACCGGACAGATCCTTACAATGAGCAGTTCTTC,CASSQAYRTDPYNEQFF